This T cell receptor (beta chain) was documented in a study of OX40 agonist ivuxolimab in advanced cancers. Study in general: Participants could have had prior anti-PD-1, anti-PD-L1 or anti-CTLA-4 therapy, and about 40% had some.

Study-wide results and limits: On average, CD8+ T cells showed a greater number of expanded clones than CD4+. Also present in some nonresponders was a low level of normalized T-cell clonal expansion.

Concerning this clone itself: Its antigen is undetermined.

The CDR3 extends over 14 amino acids. Germline lookup yields CDR1 SGHNT and CDR2 YENEEA. Trimming pared 5 bases from V and 4 bases from J, leaving 15 bases between. With baseline, cycle 4 day 1, and cycle 7 day 1 as timepoints, blood was sampled. Measured with immunoSEQ multiplex PCR; TCRdb has only the in-frame clones, and not every one. The sample yields about 64,000 clones, around 84% seen once. This clonotype originated in an adult with an advanced solid tumor such as melanoma, head and neck, liver or kidney cancer. Sequenced here: CD4+ or CD8+ T cells sorted from blood, sampled in a trial of the OX40 agonist ivuxolimab. The chain recombines TRBV11-3 with TRBJ2-7, with D possibly TRBD1 on 7 matching bases. The CDR3 DNA is TGTGCCAGCAGCCTAAGGGGGGACAGATACGAGCAGTACTTC. Its protein product is CASSLRGDRYEQYF.